This T cell receptor beta chain emerged from a study of T cells in Graves' hyperthyroidism and ophthalmopathy (dated by TCRdb to between 2019 and 2020). Regarding the study in general: A discovery cohort of roughly 100 patients, approximately 45 with Graves' ophthalmopathy and approximately 57 with stable Graves' hyperthyroidism, was used to find distinguishing TCR V-J signatures. The 80 to 100 discovery patients were randomly divided into training and test sets at a 7:3 ratio. An independent validation cohort of fewer than 20 hyperthyroidism patients and 17 patients who later progressed to ophthalmopathy tested prospective prediction of ophthalmopathy. In roughly six Graves' hyperthyroidism patients, the study also compared T-cell repertoires from thyroid tissue with T-cell repertoires from blood. According to the paper, TCR Vbeta CDR3 sequencing was carried out on roughly 130 peripheral blood samples, which came from approximately 41 ophthalmopathy, under 85 hyperthyroidism and 17 progressor patients. Following sampling, methimazole starting at 30 mg daily was given to hyperthyroidism patients, and high-dose intravenous methylprednisolone was given to ophthalmopathy patients. What the study reported, not specific to this receptor: During validation, the model predicted progression to ophthalmopathy a median of approximately 7 months ahead of onset, with more than 60% sensitivity and under 85% specificity. Sample size was not statistically predetermined, and blinding of investigators to group allocation was not performed. Blood samples also contained most of the expanded thyroid clonotypes (frequency above 0.001), which suggests that blood repertoires may reflect thyroid immune responses. Ophthalmopathy was separated from stable hyperthyroidism by a 13 V-J signature model, with 85% to 90% sensitivity and roughly 81% specificity obtained in cross-validation and 80%/75% obtained in testing.

Reading the germline V gene (reference sequence) gives CDR1 LNHNV and CDR2 YYDKDF. The junction carries 12 bases between V and J, which are trimmed by 3 bases and 0 bases respectively. From its cysteine to its phenylalanine, the CDR3 spans 15 amino acids. This entry keeps only the CDR3 DNA: 45 bases, framed from base 1. Stable Graves' hyperthyroidism was defined as no progression to ophthalmopathy during 18 months of follow-up. Hyperthyroidism patients were newly diagnosed, with disease duration under 2 months, and aged 18 to 65 years. Patients with uncontrolled infections, other autoimmune diseases, pregnancy or lactation were excluded. Diagnoses were established on the basis of clinical symptoms, serum thyroxine and TRAb, thyroid ultrasound, and orbital computed tomography. Trizol reagent was used to extract total RNA, and RNA quality was then checked on an Agilent 2100 Bioanalyzer. As to this clonotype: Its antigen remains undetermined. Per-base qualities were not stored, and no clone one base away is much larger.

The TCR beta CDR3 regions were amplified from the RNA transcripts. The TCR CDR3 was subjected to a first round of RT-PCR using the HTBI primer set and the Qiagen OneStep RT-PCR kit. The libraries were constructed in a second round of multiplex PCR and then size-selected and purified. Libraries were sequenced paired-end with 100 bp reads on an Illumina HiSeq2000. The authors' analysis ran thus. Raw data were processed with SOAPnuke, discarding reads with adapters, uncalled bases, mean Phred below 15, or no exact constant-primer or identifier match. COPE v1.2.5 was used to merge the high-quality paired reads, and each unique nucleotide sequence was defined as a clonotype. Clonotypes were aligned to IMGT TRBV, TRBD and TRBJ reference segments using MiTCR v1.1. The analysis included only V-J combinations with a frequency above 0.0001, which together covered 99% to 99.2% of the repertoires. The TCS score was defined as the ratio of F50 (clonal expansion) to E x V (chaos), calculated using BLOSUM62-based TCRdist between CDR3 peptides within each V-J. Welch's t-statistics and random forest reduced some 510 V-J features to under 15, which were used in a naive Bayes classifier (R e1071). The similarity between thyroid and blood repertoires was quantified using the Morisita-Horn index. TCRdb reprocessing: public reads trimmed at Q25 with fastp, clones called with MiXCR, in-frame beta chains kept. Merged by CDR3 protein, the rows form single entries marked with the most common genes and DNA. The V and J calls here are based on TCRdb, not the publication. Across this sample there are roughly 570,000 distinct CDR3 sequences, with around 45% seen only once. The ten largest clones represent around 8% of the sample.

The sequencing sample was made of peripheral blood or thyroid tissue (not recorded which). This clonotype was sampled from a woman under 30 with Graves' hyperthyroidism. The chain was built from TRBV15 and TRBJ2-7; 6 matching bases give a weak D call of TRBD1. The CDR3 region: CATSSEADSSYEQYF. The nucleotide sequence is TGTGCCACCAGCAGTGAAGCGGACAGCTCCTACGAGCAGTACTTC.